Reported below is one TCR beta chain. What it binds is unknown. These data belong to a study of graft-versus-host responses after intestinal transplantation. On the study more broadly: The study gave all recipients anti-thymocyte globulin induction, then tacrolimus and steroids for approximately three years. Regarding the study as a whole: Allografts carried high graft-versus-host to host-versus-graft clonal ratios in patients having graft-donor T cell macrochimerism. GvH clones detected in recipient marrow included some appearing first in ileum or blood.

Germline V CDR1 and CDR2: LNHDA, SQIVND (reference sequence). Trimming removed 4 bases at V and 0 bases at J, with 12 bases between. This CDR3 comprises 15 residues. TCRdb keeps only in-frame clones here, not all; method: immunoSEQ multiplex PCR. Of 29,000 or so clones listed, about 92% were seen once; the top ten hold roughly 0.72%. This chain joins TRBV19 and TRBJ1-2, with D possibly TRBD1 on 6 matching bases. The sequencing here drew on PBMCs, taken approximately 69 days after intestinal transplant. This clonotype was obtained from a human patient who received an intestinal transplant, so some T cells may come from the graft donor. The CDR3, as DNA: TGTGCCAGTAGTAGTTACAGGGACCCTAACTATGGCTACACCTTC. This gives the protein CASSSYRDPNYGYTF.